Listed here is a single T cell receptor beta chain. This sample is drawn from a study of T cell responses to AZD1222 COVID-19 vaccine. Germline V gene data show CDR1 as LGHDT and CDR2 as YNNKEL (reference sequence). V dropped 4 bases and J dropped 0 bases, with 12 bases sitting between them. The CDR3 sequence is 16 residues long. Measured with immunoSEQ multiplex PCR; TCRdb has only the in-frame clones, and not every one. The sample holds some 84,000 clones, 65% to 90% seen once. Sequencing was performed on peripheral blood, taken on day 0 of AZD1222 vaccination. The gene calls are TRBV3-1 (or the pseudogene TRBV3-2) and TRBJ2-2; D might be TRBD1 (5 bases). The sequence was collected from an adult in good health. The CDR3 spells CASSLGAGSNTGELFF. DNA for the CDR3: TGTGCCAGCAGCCTAGGAGCAGGGTCGAACACCGGGGAGCTGTTTTTT.